This T cell receptor beta chain was obtained from a study of blood T cells in healthy people across ages. Germline V lookup: CDR1 DFQATT, CDR2 SNEGSKA (reference sequence). V was pared by 0 bases and J by 6 bases, with 10 bases of the junction left unmatched. The CDR3 spans 16 residues. With a J-beta primer mix and a sample-barcoded 5' primer, a second PCR ran roughly 6 to 12 cycles. From each sample, at least 2.5 million paired-end reads containing CDR3 were obtained. TCRdb re-called the 5' RACE reads through MiXCR, storing one row per CDR3 protein. This table has 910,000 or so distinct CDR3 sequences, 51% appearing once.

The origin of this receptor is an older woman in good health. Sequenced material: blood. The chain joins TRBV20-1 to TRBJ2-3; TRBD2 agrees at 9 bases. The chain's CDR3 is CSARDRSSGSVDTQYF. Here the CDR3 DNA reads TGCAGTGCTAGAGATCGTAGTAGCGGGAGTGTTGATACGCAGTATTTT.